A selection of T cell receptor beta chains follows, all from one sample in a study of early T cells in non-severe SARS-CoV-2 infection. TCRdb re-called the 5' RACE reads with MiXCR, one entry per CDR3 protein. The sample shows around 49,000 distinct CDR3 sequences, around 4% of them seen only once. Sequencing was carried out using whole blood. The receptors derive from an adult who was a healthcare worker with PCR-confirmed SARS-CoV-2 infection or an uninfected control (not recorded which). The CDR3 runs from the conserved cysteine through the conserved F or W. The D gene is left open where the match is weak. Clone size is given for some rows only: seen once, a few or many times, or a class if the clone is expanded.

d_gene	v_gene	j_gene	abundance	CDR3aa	CDR3nt
TRBD2	TRBV5-8	TRBJ2-2	many	CASSRTSGTILNTGELFF	TGTGCCAGCAGCCGGACTAGCGGGACCATTCTAAACACCGGGGAGCTGTTTTTT
TRBD1	TRBV11-2	TRBJ1-2	many	CASSPAGGYGYTF	TGTGCCAGCAGCCCAGCAGGGGGCTATGGCTACACCTTC
.	TRBV20-1	TRBJ1-1	many	CSASRGNTEAFF	TGCAGTGCTAGCCGGGGGAACACTGAAGCTTTCTTT
TRBD2	TRBV5-4	TRBJ2-3	many	CASSLFLAGVSSDTQYF	TGTGCCAGCAGCTTGTTCCTAGCGGGAGTTTCTTCAGATACGCAGTATTTT
TRBD1	TRBV10-3	TRBJ2-1	many	CAISAGTGALNEQFF	TGTGCCATCAGTGCCGGGACAGGGGCACTCAATGAGCAGTTCTTC
.	TRBV27	TRBJ1-1	few	CASRPLERGGGTEAFF	TGTGCCAGCAGGCCCCTGGAGCGGGGGGGAGGCACTGAAGCTTTCTTT
TRBD2	TRBV4-3	TRBJ2-3	many	CASSQAGGTQYF	TGCGCCAGCAGCCAAGCGGGGGGTACGCAGTATTTT
TRBD1	TRBV29-1	TRBJ1-2	many	CSVKGQGIYGYTF	TGCAGCGTTAAGGGACAGGGGATCTATGGCTACACCTTC
.	TRBV19	TRBJ1-5	many	CASRDSNQPQHF	TGTGCCAGTAGGGACAGCAATCAGCCCCAGCATTTT
TRBD2	TRBV9	TRBJ2-5	.	CASSAPPGGGGETQYF	TGTGCCAGCAGCGCCCCCCCGGGAGGGGGGGGAGAGACCCAGTACTTC
TRBD1	TRBV18	TRBJ2-7	.	CASSPTGDNFYEQYF	TGTGCCAGCTCACCCACAGGGGACAACTTCTATGAGCAGTACTTC
.	TRBV25-1	TRBJ2-5	many	CASTTGRGRETQYF	TGTGCCAGCACCACAGGGAGGGGACGAGAGACCCAGTACTTC
.	TRBV24-1	TRBJ2-3	many	CATSRDSTDTQYF	TGTGCCACCAGTCGGGACTCGACAGATACGCAGTATTTT
TRBD2	TRBV20-1	TRBJ2-7	many	CSASSLSGGEPYEQYF	TGCAGTGCTAGCTCACTGAGCGGGGGGGAACCCTACGAGCAGTACTTC
.	TRBV5-1	TRBJ2-1	many	CASSLGGDEQFF	TGCGCCAGCAGCTTGGGAGGGGATGAGCAGTTCTTC
.	TRBV4-2	TRBJ1-6	few	CASSHYLGVAGSPLHF	TGTGCCAGCAGCCATTACCTCGGGGTAGCGGGATCACCCCTCCACTTT
TRBD1	TRBV5-1	TRBJ2-7	many	CASSIGTGFDEQYF	TGCGCCAGCAGCATTGGGACAGGATTCGACGAGCAGTACTTC
TRBD2	TRBV18	TRBJ2-1	many	CASSPPASGNNEQFF	TGTGCCAGCTCACCACCGGCTAGCGGGAATAATGAGCAGTTCTTC
TRBD1	TRBV7-9	TRBJ1-2	.	CASSHGTDPYGYTF	TGTGCCAGCAGCCACGGGACAGACCCGTATGGCTACACCTTC
.	TRBV11-2	TRBJ1-2	many	CASTTGGGGYTF	TGTGCCAGCACCACTGGGGGGGGTGGCTACACCTTC
TRBD1	TRBV12-3/TRBV12-4	TRBJ2-5	many	CASSPRQGETQYF	TGTGCCAGCAGTCCTCGACAGGGGGAGACCCAGTACTTC
TRBD1	TRBV29-1	TRBJ2-7	few	CSALGQGNYEQYF	TGCAGCGCTCTGGGACAGGGAAACTACGAGCAGTACTTC
.	TRBV20-1	TRBJ2-1	many	CSARDLVAEQFF	TGCAGTGCTAGAGATTTGGTAGCTGAGCAGTTCTTC
.	TRBV6-5	TRBJ1-4	few	CASSYGQHNEKLFF	TGTGCCAGCAGTTACGGGCAGCATAATGAAAAACTGTTTTTT
.	TRBV6-4	TRBJ1-6	many	CASSERTGGGSPLHF	TGTGCCAGCAGTGAACGTACGGGTGGGGGTTCACCCCTCCACTTT
.	TRBV7-6	TRBJ1-5	few	CASSLGVSNQPQHF	TGTGCCAGCAGCTTGGGGGTTAGCAATCAGCCCCAGCATTTT
TRBD1	TRBV5-6	TRBJ1-1	few	CASSTMTGGDLNTEAFF	TGTGCCAGCAGCACTATGACAGGGGGCGACCTGAACACTGAAGCTTTCTTT
.	TRBV12-3/TRBV12-4	TRBJ2-5	many	CASSSSSRGTQYF	TGTGCCAGCAGTTCTTCTAGCCGTGGGACCCAGTACTTC
TRBD1	TRBV6-5	TRBJ2-3	few	CASSPGGDTQYF	TGTGCCAGCAGCCCAGGGGGTGATACGCAGTATTTT
TRBD2	TRBV6-5	TRBJ2-4	.	CASSKAGENIQYF	TGTGCCAGCAGTAAAGCGGGAGAAAACATTCAGTACTTC
.	TRBV7-9	TRBJ1-2	many	CASSLGWQSDGYTF	TGTGCCAGCAGCCTGGGGTGGCAGTCGGATGGCTACACCTTC
TRBD1	TRBV28	TRBJ2-3	many	CASRRDRLRTDTQYF	TGTGCCAGCAGAAGGGACAGGTTGCGCACAGATACGCAGTATTTT
.	TRBV5-4	TRBJ1-6	few	CASSLTGINSPLHF	TGTGCCAGCAGCTTAACAGGGATTAATTCACCCCTCCACTTT
.	TRBV5-4	TRBJ2-1	many	CASSPGHTGYNEQFF	TGTGCCAGCAGCCCGGGCCACACGGGGTACAATGAGCAGTTCTTC
.	TRBV5-8	TRBJ1-5	many	CASSNGRIDQPQHF	TGTGCCAGCAGCAACGGACGGATCGACCAGCCCCAGCATTTT
TRBD2	TRBV12-3/TRBV12-4	TRBJ2-1	many	CASKPSGGRYNEQFF	TGTGCCAGCAAACCCAGCGGGGGTCGATACAATGAGCAGTTCTTC
.	TRBV9	TRBJ2-1	many	CASSPGLHNEQFF	TGTGCCAGCAGCCCCGGACTACACAATGAGCAGTTCTTC
.	TRBV12-5	TRBJ2-5	.	CASGLPHALQYF	TGTGCTAGTGGTTTGCCCCACGCCCTCCAGTACTTC
.	TRBV27	TRBJ2-7	many	CASRTTLSSYEQYF	TGTGCCAGCAGAACAACTTTGAGCTCCTACGAGCAGTACTTC
TRBD2	TRBV20-1	TRBJ2-3	many	CSAHGGAGATDTQYF	TGCAGTGCTCATGGAGGAGCGGGGGCCACAGATACGCAGTATTTT
.	TRBV7-2	TRBJ1-4	many	CASSPRSTNEKLFF	TGTGCCAGCAGCCCTAGATCAACTAATGAAAAACTGTTTTTT
.	TRBV29-1	TRBJ2-7	many	CSVAGPYEQYF	TGCAGCGTCGCCGGGCCCTACGAGCAGTACTTC
.	TRBV5-5	TRBJ1-1	many	CASSLGHLNTEAFF	TGTGCCAGCAGCTTGGGGCATTTGAACACTGAAGCTTTCTTT
.	TRBV18	TRBJ2-7	many	CASSPPPNGPYEQYF	TGTGCCAGCTCACCCCCACCCAACGGACCCTACGAGCAGTACTTC
.	TRBV2	TRBJ2-5	many	CASTRTPRETQYF	TGTGCCAGCACTAGGACGCCCCGGGAGACCCAGTACTTC
TRBD1	TRBV6-6	TRBJ1-1	many	CASSLDRGRPGGTEAFF	TGTGCCAGCAGCCTCGATCGTGGACGTCCAGGGGGCACTGAAGCTTTCTTT
.	TRBV30	TRBJ2-1	many	CAWSGGVNNEQFF	TGTGCCTGGAGTGGGGGAGTCAACAATGAGCAGTTCTTC
.	TRBV27	TRBJ2-2	many	CASSFGAGTGELFF	TGTGCCAGCAGTTTTGGAGCGGGCACCGGGGAGCTGTTTTTT